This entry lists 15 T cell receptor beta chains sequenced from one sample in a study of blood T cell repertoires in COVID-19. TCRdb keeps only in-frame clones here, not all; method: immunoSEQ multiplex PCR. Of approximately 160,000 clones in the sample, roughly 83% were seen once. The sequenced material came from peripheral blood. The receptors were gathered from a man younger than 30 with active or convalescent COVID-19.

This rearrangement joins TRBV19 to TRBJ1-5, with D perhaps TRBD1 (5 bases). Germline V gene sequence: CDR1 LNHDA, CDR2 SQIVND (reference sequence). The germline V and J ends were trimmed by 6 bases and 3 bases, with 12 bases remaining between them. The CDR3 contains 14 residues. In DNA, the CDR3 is TGTGCCAGTAGCAAACAGGCCGACAATCAGCCCCAGCATTTT. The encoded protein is CASSKQADNQPQHF.

CDR3 region: CAWSANGQGFAGEKLFF. In DNA, the CDR3 is TGTGCCTGGAGTGCAAATGGTCAGGGGTTTGCTGGTGAAAAACTGTTTTTT. The rearrangement joins TRBV30 to TRBJ1-4; a possible D gene is TRBD1 (6 bases). Trimming shortened V by 1 base and J by 7 bases, and 22 bases separated the two germline ends. CDR3 length: 17 residues. The germline V gene encodes CDR1 GTSNPN and CDR2 SVGIG (reference sequence).

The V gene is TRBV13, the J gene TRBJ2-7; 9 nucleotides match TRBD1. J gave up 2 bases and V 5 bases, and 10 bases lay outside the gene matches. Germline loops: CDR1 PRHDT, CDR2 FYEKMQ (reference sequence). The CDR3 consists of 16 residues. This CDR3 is CASSTLQGAGTYEQYF. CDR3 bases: TGTGCCAGCAGCACCCTACAGGGGGCGGGAACCTACGAGCAGTACTTC.

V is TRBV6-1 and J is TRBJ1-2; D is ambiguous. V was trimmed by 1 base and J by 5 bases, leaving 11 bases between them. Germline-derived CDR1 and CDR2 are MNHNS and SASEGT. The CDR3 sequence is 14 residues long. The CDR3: CASSEVGRRYGYTF. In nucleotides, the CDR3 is TGTGCCAGCAGTGAAGTCGGCCGGAGATATGGCTACACCTTC.

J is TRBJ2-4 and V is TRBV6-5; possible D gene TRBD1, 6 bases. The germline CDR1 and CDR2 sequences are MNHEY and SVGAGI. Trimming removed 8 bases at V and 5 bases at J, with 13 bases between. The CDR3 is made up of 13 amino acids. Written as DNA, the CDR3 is TGTGCCAGCTCCCCGGGACAAGAAAACATTCAGTACTTC. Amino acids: CASSPGQENIQYF.

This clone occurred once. This CDR3 reads CATHAGYNEQFF. For the CDR3, the DNA is TGTGCCACTCACGCAGGGTACAATGAGCAGTTCTTC. This rearrangement joins TRBV19 to TRBJ2-1; D is perhaps TRBD1 (5 bases). Germline values: CDR1 LNHDA, CDR2 SQIVND (reference sequence). V lost 10 bases to trimming and J lost 4 bases, with 11 bases between them. There are 12 residues in the CDR3.

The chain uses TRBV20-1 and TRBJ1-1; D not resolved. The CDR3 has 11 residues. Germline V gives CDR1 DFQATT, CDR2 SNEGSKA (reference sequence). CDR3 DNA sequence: TGCTCACCCCGCGGGCCCACTGAAGCTTTCTTT. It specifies CSPRGPTEAFF.

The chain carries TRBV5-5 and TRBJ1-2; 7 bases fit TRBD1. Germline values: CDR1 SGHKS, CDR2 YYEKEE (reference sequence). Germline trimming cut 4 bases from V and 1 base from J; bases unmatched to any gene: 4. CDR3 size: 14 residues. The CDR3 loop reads CASSPGTVNYGYTF. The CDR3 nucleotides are TGTGCCAGCAGCCCCGGGACAGTTAACTATGGCTACACCTTC.

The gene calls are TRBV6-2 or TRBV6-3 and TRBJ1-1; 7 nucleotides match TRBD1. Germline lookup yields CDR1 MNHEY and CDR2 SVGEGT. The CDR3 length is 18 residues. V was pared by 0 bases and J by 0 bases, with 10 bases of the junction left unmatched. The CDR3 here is CASSYSPGGSAMNTEAFF. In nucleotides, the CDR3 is TGTGCCAGCAGTTACTCGCCAGGGGGGTCTGCTATGAACACTGAAGCTTTCTTT.

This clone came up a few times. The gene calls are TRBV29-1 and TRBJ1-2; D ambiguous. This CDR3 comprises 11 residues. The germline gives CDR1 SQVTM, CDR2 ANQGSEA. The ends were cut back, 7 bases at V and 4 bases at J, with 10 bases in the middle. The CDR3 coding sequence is TGCAGCGGAGGGTCGGTCTATGGCTACACCTTC. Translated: CSGGSVYGYTF.

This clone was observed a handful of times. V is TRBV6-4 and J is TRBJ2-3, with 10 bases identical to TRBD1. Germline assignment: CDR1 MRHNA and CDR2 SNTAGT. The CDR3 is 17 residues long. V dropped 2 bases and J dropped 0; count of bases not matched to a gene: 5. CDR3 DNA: TGTGCCAGCAGTGACCTCCGGACAGGGGGGAGCACAGATACGCAGTATTTT. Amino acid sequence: CASSDLRTGGSTDTQYF.

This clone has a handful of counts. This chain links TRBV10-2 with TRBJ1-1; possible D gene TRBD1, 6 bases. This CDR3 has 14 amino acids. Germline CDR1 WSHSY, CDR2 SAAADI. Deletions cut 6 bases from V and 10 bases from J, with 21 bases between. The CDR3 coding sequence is TGCGCCAGCAGGGACAGTGCCCAGCTGGGGCTAGCTTTCTTT. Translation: CASRDSAQLGLAFF.

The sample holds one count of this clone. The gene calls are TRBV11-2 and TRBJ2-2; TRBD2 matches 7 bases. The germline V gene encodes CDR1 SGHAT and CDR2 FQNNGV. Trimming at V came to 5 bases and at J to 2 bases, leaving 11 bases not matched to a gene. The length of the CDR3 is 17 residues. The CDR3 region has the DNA TGTGCCAGCAGCCCCCTGACTAGCTCAATAAACACCGGGGAGCTGTTTTTT. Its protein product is CASSPLTSSINTGELFF.

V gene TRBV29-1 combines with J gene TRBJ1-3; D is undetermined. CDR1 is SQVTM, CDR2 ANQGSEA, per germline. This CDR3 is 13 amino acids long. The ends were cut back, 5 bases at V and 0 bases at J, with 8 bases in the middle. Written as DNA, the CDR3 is TGCAGCGTTCGCCGGGGCTCTGGAAACACCATATATTTT. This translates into CSVRRGSGNTIYF.

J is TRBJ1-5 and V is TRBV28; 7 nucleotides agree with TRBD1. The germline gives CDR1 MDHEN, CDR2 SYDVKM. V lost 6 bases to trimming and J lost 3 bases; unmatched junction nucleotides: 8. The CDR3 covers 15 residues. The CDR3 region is CASRSPTGFNQPQHF. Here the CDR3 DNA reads TGTGCCAGCAGATCCCCGACAGGGTTCAATCAGCCCCAGCATTTT.